This entry describes one TCR beta chain. As a fraction of the sample, this clone is medium-sized (0.01 to 0.1%). Its specific antigen is unknown. No much larger clone is present one base from it, and per-base qualities are unavailable. This record comes from a study of T cell responses to AZD1222 COVID-19 vaccine (dated by TCRdb to 2020 to 2022). Describing the broader study: AZD1222 recipients with second doses at about 4 weeks or about 12 weeks were pooled, because spike-specific TCR depth and breadth did not differ between schedules. TCR sequencing covered some 250 trial participants: approximately 200 given two doses of AZD1222 and 26 given two doses of MenACWY control vaccine. Trial participants were enrolled into age subgroups of 18-55, 56-69 and 70-plus years, which contained roughly 140, 27 and 60 TCR-sequenced participants, respectively. The full study reports these points: A significant rise in spike-specific TCR breadth and depth was observed after two AZD1222 doses relative to day 0 and relative to MenACWY recipients. In the small 56-69-year group, the increase in depth fell short of significance, most likely because of low power. Participants were mostly white British, with more females than males. The authors suggested clonal diversity may have been underestimated. Conclusions about previously exposed vaccinees were limited because only six AZD1222 recipients were SARS-CoV-2 seropositive at baseline. Epitopes outside the regions mutated in the B.1.351 and B.1.1.7 variants were reportedly recognized by nearly half of the unique spike-specific TCRs. Vaccine-associated CD4 TCRs spanned the whole spike protein, with dominant responses in regions 160-218 and 743-854. Because no day 14 peak-response samples were available, repertoires were characterized only after the peak T cell response.

CDR1 SEHNR and CDR2 FQNEAQ are derived from the germline V gene (reference sequence). The CDR3 measures 12 amino acids from cysteine to phenylalanine. The kept DNA is CDR3 alone, 36 bases in frame from the first base. Deletion took 4 bases off V and 5 bases off J, with a span of 8 bases between the germline ends. The CDR3 regions of human TCRbeta chains were subjected to immunosequencing. Regarding the original processing steps: TCRs in the repertoires were matched against a reference library of SARS-CoV-2-specific TCRs that had been generated with the MIRA antigen-specificity platform. Breadth meant the fraction of unique TCRs that were SARS-CoV-2-associated, whereas depth meant the fraction of total T cells that were SARS-CoV-2-associated. Using the MIRA data, each spike-specific TCR was assigned both to the spike region to which the TCR was reactive and to a CD4 or CD8 class. Log10-transformed breadth and depth values were compared by one-way ANOVA with Sidak's multiple comparisons tests. As stored in TCRdb, this immuneACCESS dataset retains in-frame rearrangements with V and J assigned. A fraction of the clones does not appear; measured against another copy, unresolved V genes explain less than half of the discrepancy, and the remainder lacks a known reason. V and J calls and clone size are those listed in that table; D and trimming were worked out from the DNA. The sample data list more than 85,000 clones, and more than 70% of these were observed just once. 17% of the sample lies in the top ten.

This specimen's time point label, per the study, means: baseline before first vaccination. Samples from vaccinated people were obtained from the UK trials COV001 and COV002, which included a single-blind randomized controlled phase 2/3 trial of AZD1222 (ChAdOx1 nCoV-19) in healthy adults. For TCRbeta chain sequencing, PBMC samples from trial participants were taken at day 0 and at day 28 after the second dose. This sequence uses TRBV7-9 and TRBJ2-5, with an unclear D gene assignment. The specimen comprised peripheral blood, sampled on day 0 of AZD1222 vaccination. The clonotype comes from an adult in good health. The DNA sequence reads TGTGCCAGCAGCTGGTTGGTGGAGACCCAGTACTTC. It encodes CASSWLVETQYF.